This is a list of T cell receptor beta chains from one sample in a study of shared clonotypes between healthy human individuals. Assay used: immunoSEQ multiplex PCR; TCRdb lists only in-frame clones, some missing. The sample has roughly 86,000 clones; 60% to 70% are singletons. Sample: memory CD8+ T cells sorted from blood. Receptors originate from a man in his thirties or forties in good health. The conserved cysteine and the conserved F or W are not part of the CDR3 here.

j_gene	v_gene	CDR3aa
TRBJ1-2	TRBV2	ASSPSYGYT
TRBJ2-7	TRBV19	ASSLQGGWDYEQY
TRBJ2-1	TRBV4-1	ASSFRTSGSYNEQF
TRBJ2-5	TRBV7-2	ASSLGAGGGPTQY
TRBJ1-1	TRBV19	ASRAFGEAF
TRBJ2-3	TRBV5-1	ASGSGAGDTQY
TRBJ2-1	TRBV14	ASSQTTSGLYNEQF
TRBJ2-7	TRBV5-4	ASSNPPPSYEQY
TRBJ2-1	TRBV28	ASSRDSLAGVRNEQF
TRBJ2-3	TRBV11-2	ASGRDTTDTQY
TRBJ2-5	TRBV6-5	ASTSENQETQY
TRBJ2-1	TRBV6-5	ASSRLAGANEQF
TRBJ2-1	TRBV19	ASSILAGGPNEQF
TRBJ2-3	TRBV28	ASSLIFREGDTQY
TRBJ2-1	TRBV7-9	ASSTGLAGDEQF
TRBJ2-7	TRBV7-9	ASSKMGQLLGGEQY
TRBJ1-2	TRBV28	ASSSLLGQADYGYT
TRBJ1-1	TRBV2	ASRQGLSTEAF
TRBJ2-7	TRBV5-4	ASSPETGHEQY
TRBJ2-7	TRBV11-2	ASSSLLAGLYEQY
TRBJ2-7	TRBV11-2	ASSSDTLSSEQY
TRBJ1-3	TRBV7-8	ASSTDSVSTIY
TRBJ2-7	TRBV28	ASSHREGMDYEQY
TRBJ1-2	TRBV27	ASSLSDGYGYT
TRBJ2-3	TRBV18	ASSQRGTDTQY
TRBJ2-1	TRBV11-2	ASSVTMGNEQF
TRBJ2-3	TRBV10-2	ASSERGRTDTQY